Here is one TCR beta chain with its context. The antigen is undetermined. The entry originates in a study of T cell responses to AZD1222 COVID-19 vaccine. Looked up from germline, CDR1 is SQVTM and CDR2 is ANQGSEA. The CDR3 length is 14 residues. V dropped 7 bases and J dropped 0 bases, with 15 bases sitting between them. Generated by immunoSEQ multiplex PCR, the TCRdb table keeps only in-frame clones and is missing some. Among over 70,000 clones listed, nearly 90% were seen once. The study, taken as a whole, reports: Within unmutated variant regions lay the reported targets of nearly half of spike-specific TCRs.

Sequences were derived from peripheral blood, sampled 28 days after the second AZD1222 dose. The sequence came from an adult who received the AZD1222 COVID-19 vaccine. This chain joins TRBV29-1 and TRBJ1-1; the D gene is possibly TRBD1 (6 bases). CDR3 sequence: CSAHRAVMNTEAFF. Written as DNA, the CDR3 is TGCAGCGCCCACAGGGCCGTCATGAACACTGAAGCTTTCTTT.